The 13 T cell receptor beta chains listed next were all sequenced from one sample in a study of cytomegalovirus exposure and HLA in healthy donors. PCR used 60 Vbeta primers and 13 Jbeta primers. Generated by immunoSEQ multiplex PCR, the TCRdb table keeps only in-frame clones and is missing some. This sample carries roughly 120,000 clones, roughly 79% of them seen once, and the ten largest clones take roughly 1.5%. Sequences were obtained from PBMCs. These receptor sequences come from a woman aged 18 to 35 in good health and CMV-seronegative.

The chain is built from TRBV19 and TRBJ1-2; possibly TRBD1 for D (5 bases). This CDR3 comprises 13 residues. Germline loops: CDR1 LNHDA, CDR2 SQIVND (reference sequence). Deletions cut 6 bases from V and 8 bases from J, with 16 bases between. The CDR3 nucleotides are TGTGCCAGTAGCATGCAGGGTATAAGCGGCTACACCTTC. Translating gives CASSMQGISGYTF.

The V and J genes are TRBV7-2 and TRBJ2-1; perhaps TRBD2 as D (6 bases). The CDR3 has 13 residues. The V and J ends lost 4 bases and 6 bases respectively, with 10 bases between them. The V gene's germline CDR1 is SGHTA and CDR2 FQGNSA. The CDR3 spells CASSSGTFNEQFF. The CDR3 DNA follows: TGTGCCAGCAGCTCCGGGACTTTCAATGAGCAGTTCTTC.

The genes are TRBV28 and TRBJ2-7; tentative D call: TRBD1 (6 bases). The CDR3 has 14 amino acids. The V and J ends lost 5 bases and 0 bases respectively, with 11 bases between them. CDR1 MDHEN and CDR2 SYDVKM come from the germline V gene. CDR3 protein: CASSTQGYSYEQYF. For the CDR3, the DNA is TGTGCCAGCAGTACACAGGGCTACTCCTACGAGCAGTACTTC.

The CDR3 spells CAWRTGRYEQYF. CDR3 nucleotides: TGTGCCTGGCGGACAGGTCGCTACGAGCAGTACTTC. The rearrangement joins TRBV30 to TRBJ2-7; the match to TRBD1 covers 7 bases. The germline CDR1 and CDR2 sequences are GTSNPN and SVGIG (reference sequence). The V gene end was trimmed by 5 bases and the J gene end by 3 bases; junction bases not matched to a gene: 4. CDR3 size: 12 residues.

This clone showed up just once. The conserved closing phenylalanine or tryptophan is absent in this CDR3, likely reflecting a read error. The chain links TRBV2 to TRBJ1-1, with 8 nucleotides matching TRBD1. Germline V CDR1 and CDR2: SNHLY, FYNNEI. The CDR3 is 15 amino acids. The ends lost 5 bases at V and 2 bases at J; junction bases unmatched: 7. Written as DNA, the CDR3 is TGTGCCAGCAGTTCCCAGGGGACAGGTAACACTGAAGCTTTCGTT. As protein: CASSSQGTGNTEAFV.

The V gene is TRBV2, the J gene TRBJ2-6, with D possibly TRBD1 on 6 matching bases. The CDR3 consists of 17 residues. Trimming stripped 6 bases from V and 0 bases from J, with 15 bases between. Germline V gives CDR1 SNHLY, CDR2 FYNNEI. In nucleotides, the CDR3 is TGTGCCAGCAGGACCGGGACAAAACTCTCTGGGGCCAACGTCCTGACTTTC. Amino acid sequence: CASRTGTKLSGANVLTF.

The chain recombines TRBV19 with TRBJ1-2, with 7 bases that match TRBD1. The V and J ends lost 4 bases and 7 bases, in that order; junction bases with no gene match: 6. This CDR3 is built from 13 residues. The germline V gene has CDR1 LNHDA and CDR2 SQIVND (reference sequence). CDR3 sequence: CASSKGQILGYTF. CDR3 nucleotides: TGTGCCAGTAGTAAGGGACAGATTCTTGGCTACACCTTC.

This clone has more than one count but fewer than ten. The J gene is TRBJ2-7, the V gene TRBV4-1; 7 bases line up with TRBD2. CDR1 is MGHRA and CDR2 is YSYEKL in the germline V gene. The junction had 3 bases not matched to a gene; V was cut back by 1 base and J by 0 bases. The CDR3 is 15 amino acids. The CDR3 nucleotides are TGCGCCAGCAGCCAAGCGGGCGGGAGCTCCTACGAGCAGTACTTC. Amino acids: CASSQAGGSSYEQYF.

The chain combines TRBV6-1 with TRBJ1-1; weak D call: TRBD1 (5 bases). CDR3 length: 15 amino acids. CDR1 MNHNS and CDR2 SASEGT come from the germline V gene. Trimming took 2 bases from V and 2 from J, leaving 12 bases between them. In DNA, the CDR3 is TGTGCCAGCAGTGAAAGGGGCAGTAAAAACACTGAAGCTTTCTTT. It specifies CASSERGSKNTEAFF.

This chain joins TRBV9 and TRBJ1-3; 9 nucleotides line up with TRBD1. The germline gives CDR1 SGDLS, CDR2 YYNGEE. The V and J ends lost 0 bases and 0 bases, in that order; junction bases with no gene match: 7. This CDR3 has 18 amino acids. In DNA form, the CDR3 reads TGTGCCAGCAGCGTAGAATCCGGGACAGGGTACTCTGGAAACACCATATATTTT. Translating it yields CASSVESGTGYSGNTIYF.

In this sample, this clone turned up once. The V call is TRBV5-1, the J call TRBJ2-1; possible D gene TRBD2, 5 bases. CDR3 length equals 16 residues. Trimming took 0 bases from V and 2 from J, leaving 12 bases between them. Germline V gene sequence: CDR1 SGHRS, CDR2 YFSETQ. As DNA, the CDR3 is TGCGCCAGCAGCTTGGGGGTAGGGAGCCCCTACAATGAGCAGTTCTTC. Encoded protein: CASSLGVGSPYNEQFF.

The chain combines TRBV5-1 with TRBJ2-3; 7 bases agree with TRBD1. J gave up 4 bases and V 3 bases, and 8 bases lay outside the gene matches. CDR3 length equals 15 residues. Germline V gene sequence: CDR1 SGHRS, CDR2 YFSETQ. The CDR3 sequence: CASSSLTGEPDTQYF. The CDR3 coding sequence is TGCGCCAGCAGCTCCCTTACAGGGGAGCCAGATACGCAGTATTTT.

In DNA form, the CDR3 reads TGCGCCAGCAGCTTGATGGGGGCTGTCACTGAAGCTTTCTTT. Encoded protein: CASSLMGAVTEAFF. The rearrangement joins TRBV5-1 to TRBJ1-1; a weak D match, TRBD1 (6 bases). There are 14 residues in the CDR3. Germline V CDR1 and CDR2: SGHRS, YFSETQ. V lost 1 base to trimming and J lost 4 bases, with 11 bases between them.